Presented here are 3 T cell receptor beta chains from one specimen sequenced in a study of vaccination and CD4 T cells after COVID-19. Researchers used the Oncomine TCR Beta short-read assay to sequence DNA from cultured CD4+ T cells. A single record per CDR3 protein comes from TCRdb applying MiXCR to the PCR reads. Counted here are roughly 10,000 distinct CDR3 sequences, roughly 55% occurring once; the ten biggest clones make up more than 8%. No antigen has been identified for these receptors. Treatment meaning: roughly ten-day PBMC culture with coronavirus spike peptide pools or control peptides (ViraFEST assay). The sample was CD4+ T cells from blood, cultured in vitro. These receptor sequences come from a human donor who had recovered from COVID-19.

This clonotype was counted a few times. The chain is built from TRBV7-8 and TRBJ2-5, with a tentative D call TRBD2 (6 bases). This CDR3 has 17 amino acids. Trimming removed 0 bases at V and 7 bases at J, with 21 bases between. Germline-derived CDR1 and CDR2 are SGHVS and FQNEAQ. Here the CDR3 DNA reads TGTGCCAGCAGCTTAGCCCTGCCCTCAGAAGCGGGCGGGACCCAGTACTTC. Translating gives CASSLALPSEAGGTQYF.

This clonotype was counted only a few times. The V and J genes are TRBV6-1 and TRBJ1-5; D uncertain. The length of the CDR3 is 12 residues. Trimming cost V 0 bases and J 3 bases, with 0 bases left between them. Looked up from germline, CDR1 is MNHNS and CDR2 is SASEGT. The CDR3 loop reads CASSEANQPQHF. CDR3 DNA: TGTGCCAGCAGTGAAGCCAATCAGCCCCAGCATTTT.

V and J are TRBV6-1 and TRBJ1-6, with D tentatively TRBD1 (6 bases). CDR1 and CDR2 from the germline V gene are MNHNS and SASEGT. CDR3 length equals 14 residues. V was pared by 6 bases and J by 9 bases, with 15 bases between. This chain's CDR3 is CASSRDTPISPLHF. DNA of the CDR3: TGTGCCAGCAGCCGGGACACCCCTATTTCACCCCTCCACTTT.